This T cell receptor beta chain emerged from a study of blood T cell repertoires in COVID-19. Study-level information: Donors in the United States, Italy and Spain gave samples during acute or convalescent COVID-19. The cDNA or gDNA used as material had been derived from T cells, B-cell-depleted T cells, or PBMCs.

Original methodology: Reference gene primers were amplified, and this amplification served to estimate nucleated cell counts. Assay: immunoSEQ multiplex PCR; the TCRdb copy retains only in-frame clones and omits some. The V and J calls and clone size were taken over from that table, and D and trimming were inferred from the DNA. The profile shows about 88,000 clones, approximately 90% of them singletons. V was shortened by 5 bases and J by 2 bases, with 16 bases between the two germline ends. Germline V gives CDR1 MGHDK, CDR2 SYGVNS. The CDR3 totals 15 residues. The TCR comes from a man between 60 and 75 years old with acute or convalescent COVID-19. The source material was peripheral blood. The chain has TRBV25-1 and TRBJ2-7; D might be TRBD2 (5 bases). CDR3 sequence: CASSRDQRTTYEQYF. The CDR3 DNA reads TGTGCCAGCAGTCGCGACCAGCGGACCACCTACGAGCAGTACTTC.